A selection of T cell receptor beta chains follows, all from one sample in a study of glioma-infiltrating T cells. TCRdb re-called the multiplex PCR reads with MiXCR, one entry per CDR3 protein. Among about 140,000 distinct CDR3 sequences listed, 30% to 40% were seen once. Sequencing input: glioma tissue, nonneoplastic brain tissue, or PBMCs (not recorded which). The receptors shown here come from a human donor with low-grade glioma or glioblastoma, undergoing nonglioma brain surgery, or in good health (not recorded which). CDR3s include the opening cysteine and the closing phenylalanine or tryptophan. D genes are given only for firm matches. Not every row has a clone size; where given, it reads once, few, many or a size class.

size	D	V	J	CDR3	DNA
-	-	TRBV6-1	TRBJ2-5	CASRTGVQETQYF	TGTGCCAGCAGGACGGGGGTCCAAGAGACCCAGTACTTC
-	TRBD1	TRBV2	TRBJ1-2	CASSEESIGTDNGYTF	TGTGCCAGCAGTGAAGAATCGATTGGGACAGATAATGGCTACACCTTC
-	TRBD2	TRBV7-9	TRBJ2-5	CARSPLEQRGGETQYF	TGTGCCCGCAGCCCTCTTGAGCAGCGGGGGGGTGAGACCCAGTACTTC
-	-	TRBV24-1	TRBJ2-1	CATRMPGRDFNEHFF	TGTGCCACCAGAATGCCGGGACGAGACTTCAATGAGCATTTCTTC
once	TRBD2	TRBV28	TRBJ2-3	CASSFNQGGVRSTDTQYF	TGTGCCAGCAGTTTTAATCAGGGAGGGGTCCGAAGCACAGATACGCAGTATTTT
many	TRBD1	TRBV20-1	TRBJ2-7	CSAIPGQGREQYF	TGCAGTGCTATTCCGGGACAGGGGCGGGAGCAGTACTTC
few	-	TRBV7-9	TRBJ2-3	CASLFSIADTQYF	TGTGCCAGCCTCTTCTCAATCGCAGATACGCAGTATTTT
-	-	TRBV5-1	TRBJ1-1	CASSLRQDGDEAFF	TGCGCCAGCAGCCTCAGACAGGATGGGGATGAAGCTTTCTTT
few	TRBD2	TRBV6-2/TRBV6-3	TRBJ2-1	CASSILAGLNEQFF	TGTGCCAGCAGTATCCTAGCGGGGCTCAATGAGCAGTTCTTC
-	-	TRBV28	TRBJ1-2	CASSPDNYGYTF	TGTGCCAGCAGTCCTGACAACTATGGCTACACCTTC
-	-	TRBV6-2/TRBV6-3	TRBJ2-5	CASSYHRYQETQYF	TGTGCCAGCAGTTACCACAGGTACCAAGAGACCCAGTACTTC
once	TRBD2	TRBV5-7	TRBJ2-1	CASSLARLAGGDEQFF	TGTGCCAGCAGCTTGGCTCGACTAGCGGGAGGGGATGAGCAGTTCTTC
-	-	TRBV18	TRBJ2-7	CASSPSSPKGREQYF	TGTGCCAGCTCACCAAGCTCACCAAAGGGGCGCGAGCAGTACTTC
few	TRBD2	TRBV6-5	TRBJ2-1	CASTPGTSWNEQFF	TGTGCCAGCACTCCCGGGACTAGCTGGAATGAGCAGTTCTTC
-	TRBD1	TRBV18	TRBJ2-1	CASSEQGLVQFF	TGTGCCAGCTCTGAACAGGGGTTGGTGCAGTTCTTC
-	-	TRBV6-1	TRBJ1-5	CASSPWTDSNQPQHF	TGTGCCAGCAGCCCCTGGACGGATAGCAATCAGCCCCAGCATTTT
-	TRBD1	TRBV7-9	TRBJ2-3	CATSLRQGSTDTQYF	TGTGCCACCAGCCTCAGACAGGGGAGCACAGATACGCAGTATTTT
few	TRBD1	TRBV6-2/TRBV6-3	TRBJ1-1	CASSYGQGTNTEAFF	TGTGCCAGCAGTTACGGACAGGGGACGAACACTGAAGCTTTCTTT
-	-	TRBV28	TRBJ2-5	CATSDLQGPETQYF	TGTGCCACCAGTGATTTGCAGGGGCCAGAGACCCAGTACTTC
once	-	TRBV15	TRBJ2-1	CATSRIAGNEQFF	TGTGCCACCAGCAGGATAGCAGGCAATGAGCAGTTCTTC
-	-	TRBV12-3/TRBV12-4	TRBJ2-1	CASSLERANEQFF	TGTGCCAGCAGTTTAGAAAGGGCCAATGAGCAGTTCTTC
-	-	TRBV4-1	TRBJ2-7	CASSQDQARGGEQYF	TGCGCCAGCAGCCAAGATCAAGCCAGGGGAGGCGAGCAGTACTTC
-	-	TRBV6-5	TRBJ2-4	CASSRGGAKNIQYF	TGTGCCAGCAGCAGGGGCGGGGCTAAAAACATTCAATACTTC
few	TRBD1	TRBV20-1	TRBJ2-7	CSAQRVGTGKSYEQYF	TGCAGTGCCCAAAGAGTCGGGACAGGAAAATCCTACGAGCAGTACTTC
few	-	TRBV19	TRBJ2-4	CASQAGSLAKNIQYF	TGTGCCAGTCAGGCAGGCTCGTTAGCCAAAAACATTCAGTACTTC
-	-	TRBV20-1	TRBJ1-1	CSAGRDGNTEAFF	TGCAGTGCTGGAAGAGACGGGAACACTGAAGCTTTCTTT
many	-	TRBV6-2/TRBV6-3	TRBJ2-7	CASSYHRQDSYEQYF	TGTGCCAGCAGTTATCATCGACAGGATTCCTACGAGCAGTACTTC
-	-	TRBV7-2	TRBJ2-2	CASTPLEPGTGELFF	TGTGCCAGCACACCTCTAGAGCCGGGCACCGGGGAGCTGTTTTTT
many	-	TRBV27	TRBJ1-2	CATKVGPTTNYGYTF	TGTGCCACCAAGGTTGGTCCGACTACTAACTATGGCTACACCTTC
-	TRBD2	TRBV4-2	TRBJ2-1	CASSQDLNSGGADEQFF	TGTGCCAGCAGCCAAGATCTTAACAGCGGGGGGGCCGATGAGCAGTTCTTC
few	-	TRBV4-2	TRBJ1-1	CASSQDSIDEAFF	TGTGCCAGCAGCCAAGATAGTATCGACGAAGCTTTCTTT
-	-	TRBV20-1	TRBJ2-6	CSASRAGANVLTF	TGCAGTGCTAGCAGGGCTGGGGCCAACGTCCTGACTTTC
-	TRBD1	TRBV4-3	TRBJ1-5	CASSHPIQGRQPQHF	TGCGCCAGCAGCCATCCGATACAGGGGAGACAGCCCCAGCATTTT
-	-	TRBV5-1	TRBJ2-7	CASSPQGTYYEQYF	TGCGCCAGCAGCCCGCAGGGGACATACTACGAGCAGTACTTC
few	-	TRBV10-3	TRBJ2-1	CAISEQYGTQFF	TGTGCCATCAGTGAGCAATACGGGACTCAGTTCTTC
-	-	TRBV2	TRBJ2-4	CASSEEGPDLAKNIQYF	TGTGCCAGCAGTGAAGAGGGCCCGGACTTAGCCAAAAACATTCAGTACTTC
many	TRBD1	TRBV6-1	TRBJ1-1	CASSPRDRGGEAFF	TGTGCCAGCAGTCCCCGGGACAGGGGTGGTGAAGCTTTCTTT
few	-	TRBV7-2	TRBJ1-1	CASSPGRHHTEAFF	TGTGCCAGCAGCCCTGGACGGCACCACACTGAAGCTTTCTTT
few	-	TRBV20-1	TRBJ1-5	CSARESRVGNQPQHF	TGCAGTGCTAGAGAGTCCCGGGTCGGCAATCAGCCCCAGCATTTT
-	TRBD1	TRBV28	TRBJ2-3	CASRDRFTDTQYF	TGTGCCAGCAGGGACAGGTTCACAGATACGCAGTATTTT
-	-	TRBV20-1	TRBJ1-5	CSSRPGWGEVQPQHF	TGCAGTTCAAGACCAGGGTGGGGGGAGGTTCAGCCCCAGCATTTT
few	-	TRBV6-1	TRBJ1-2	CASSEEKYGYTF	TGTGCCAGCAGTGAAGAGAAGTATGGCTACACCTTC
few	-	TRBV7-2	TRBJ2-5	CASRRQETQYF	TGTGCCAGCAGACGGCAAGAGACCCAGTACTTC
-	-	TRBV12-3/TRBV12-4	TRBJ1-2	CASSLGLLNYGYTF	TGTGCCAGCAGTTTGGGGCTCCTGAACTATGGGTACACCTTC
-	TRBD2	TRBV7-6	TRBJ2-7	CASSLRTGGNDEQYF	TGTGCCAGCAGCTTACGAACGGGGGGAAACGACGAGCAGTACTTC
few	-	TRBV2	TRBJ1-1	CASSEAMGSYNEQFF	TGTGCCAGCAGTGAAGCTATGGGCTCCTACAATGAGCAGTTCTTT
few	TRBD1	TRBV6-6	TRBJ1-2	CAGSYSSGTGTGDYGYTF	TGTGCCGGCAGTTACTCTTCGGGAACCGGGACAGGGGACTATGGCTACACCTTC
-	TRBD2	TRBV25-1	TRBJ2-7	CASSEYRAGVHEQYF	TGTGCCAGCAGTGAATATCGAGCGGGGGTTCACGAGCAGTACTTC
-	-	TRBV4-1	TRBJ1-2	CASSQPRGNYGYTF	TGCGCCAGCAGCCAACCAAGGGGTAACTATGGCTACACCTTC
-	-	TRBV27	TRBJ2-5	CASSPRTPKETQYF	TGTGCCAGCAGTCCGCGGACCCCTAAAGAGACCCAGTACTTC
-	-	TRBV7-2	TRBJ2-3	CASTLGTGLGTDTQYF	TGTGCCAGCACCCTGGGAACAGGACTGGGAACAGATACGCAGTATTTT
-	-	TRBV6-1	TRBJ1-6	CASSDPGQLNSPLHF	TGTGCCAGCAGTGACCCGGGACAACTTAATTCACCCCTCCACTTT
few	-	TRBV7-9	TRBJ1-1	CASSSGGLKAFF	TGTGCCAGCAGCTCAGGAGGCCTTAAAGCTTTCTTT
-	-	TRBV12-3/TRBV12-4	TRBJ1-6	CASSLKRDSPLHF	TGTGCCAGCAGTTTAAAACGAGACTCACCCCTCCACTTT
many	TRBD1	TRBV7-9	TRBJ2-1	CASSLESWTGGDEQFF	TGTGCCAGCAGCTTAGAATCGTGGACAGGGGGCGATGAGCAGTTCTTC